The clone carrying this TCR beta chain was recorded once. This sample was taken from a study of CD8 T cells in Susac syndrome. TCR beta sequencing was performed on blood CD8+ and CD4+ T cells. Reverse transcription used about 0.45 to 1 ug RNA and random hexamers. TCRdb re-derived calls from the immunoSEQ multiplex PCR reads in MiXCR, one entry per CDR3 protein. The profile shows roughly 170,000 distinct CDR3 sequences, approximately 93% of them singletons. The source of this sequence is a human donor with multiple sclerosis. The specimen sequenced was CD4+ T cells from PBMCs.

CDR3 amino acids: CASNMGTDIQYF. The CDR3 nucleotides are TGTGCCAGCAATATGGGAACGGACATTCAGTACTTC. The chain combines TRBV11-2 with TRBJ2-4; D gene unclear. V lost 7 bases to trimming and J lost 8 bases, with 12 bases between them. CDR3 length: 12 amino acids. Germline CDR1 reads SGHAT; CDR2 reads FQNNGV.